The clone carrying this T cell receptor beta chain is a singleton in its sample. Libraries were prepared by immunoSEQ multiplex PCR; TCRdb keeps only in-frame clonotypes and omits some of them. The sample contains more than 300,000 clones, around 87% of which appear only once. V lost 3 bases and J lost 7, with 16 bases in between. Germline CDR1 reads SGDLS; CDR2 reads YYNGEE. The CDR3 extends over 15 amino acids. The data stem from a study of blood T cell repertoires in COVID-19. This TCR derives from a woman aged 30 to 39 with COVID-19, enrolled during active disease. Sample: peripheral blood. The V call is TRBV9, the J call TRBJ1-4; D not resolved. The CDR3 bases are TGTGCCAGCAGCGAGAGTGGGCAACATTTTGAAAAACTGTTTTTT. This codes for CASSESGQHFEKLFF. Supplemented by reference TRBV9 and TRBJ1-4, the full variable domain reads DSGVTQTPKHLITATGQRVTLRCSPRSGDLSVYWYQQSLDQGLQFLIQYYNGEERAKGNILERFSAQQFPDLHSELNLSSLELGDSALYFCASSESGQHFEKLFFGSGTQLSVL.